This TCR beta chain was recovered during a study of blood T cell repertoires in COVID-19. Study overall: There were acute and convalescent COVID-19 samples, and they came from the United States, Italy and Spain. Sample material is recorded as cDNA or gDNA derived from T cells, B-cell-depleted T cells, or PBMCs.

Trimming cost V 2 bases and J 4 bases, with 11 bases left between them. CDR1 is SEHNR and CDR2 is FQNEAQ in the germline V gene (reference sequence). The CDR3 is 14 amino acids. In the study's own analysis: How many nucleated cells were present was estimated from reference gene primer amplification. Repertoires were generated with immunoSEQ multiplex PCR, while TCRdb's copy carries only in-frame clones and drops some. Clone size and the V and J calls come from that table; the DNA yielded D and trimming. Of about 670,000 clones listed, around 89% are singletons. The receptor was isolated from a woman between 18 and 29 years old with acute or convalescent COVID-19. The chain joins TRBV7-9 to TRBJ1-2; D uncertain. Input material: peripheral blood. CDR3 sequence: CASSLFPSLYGYTF. The CDR3 region has the DNA TGTGCCAGCAGCTTATTCCCCAGTCTCTATGGCTACACCTTC.